A selection of T cell receptor beta chains follows, all from one sample in a study of response to subunit inactivated influenza vaccine. From the RT-PCR reads, TCRdb called clonotypes with MiXCR, one entry per CDR3 protein. Of around 520,000 distinct CDR3 sequences in the sample, roughly 12% are singletons; the top ten hold 10%. The source was PBMCs from blood, collected on the day of vaccination. The receptors were gathered from a man over 45 who received an inactivated influenza vaccine. CDR3s include the opening cysteine and the closing phenylalanine or tryptophan.

V gene,J gene,CDR3 protein
TRBV19,TRBJ1-6,CASAGGPLNSPLHF
TRBV5-1,TRBJ2-1,CASAEVAGVHNEQFF
TRBV6-1,TRBJ1-2,CASSDGDPISGYTF
TRBV20-1,TRBJ1-6,CSARVPGGGTNSPLHF
TRBV20-1,TRBJ1-5,CSASTLDRRSNQPQHF
TRBV30,TRBJ2-7,CARGVGLVVTYEQYF
TRBV29-1,TRBJ2-7,CSVSQVNYEQYF
TRBV28,TRBJ2-7,CASSSPGQGASEQYF
TRBV28,TRBJ1-1,CASSLARVNTEAFF
TRBV20-1,TRBJ2-1,CSARAAAYNEQFF
TRBV7-2,TRBJ2-3,CASSGDRFTDTQYF
TRBV11-2,TRBJ2-3,CASSRWGNSGGAMDTQYF
TRBV7-2,TRBJ2-7,CASSLSLGKSYEQYF
TRBV5-1,TRBJ2-1,CASSTTWTSGMYYNEQFF
TRBV27,TRBJ2-7,CASSFAGEQYF
TRBV15,TRBJ2-2,CATSRTGGPAGELFF
TRBV12-3/TRBV12-4,TRBJ1-1,CASNLGSSATEAFF
TRBV20-1,TRBJ2-2,CSARGGAGATGELFF
TRBV10-3,TRBJ2-2,CAISENRANTGELFF
TRBV24-1,TRBJ1-5,CATSETGENQPQHF
TRBV9,TRBJ1-4,CASSVEGEINEKLFF
TRBV4-1,TRBJ2-1,CASSPSSGSVNEQFF
TRBV24-1,TRBJ2-2,CATSEGTGNTGELFF
TRBV12-3/TRBV12-4,TRBJ1-5,CASSFRGSSNQPQHF
TRBV18,TRBJ2-3,CASSPETTLAQYF
TRBV5-1,TRBJ2-7,CASSLEGSVSYEQYF
TRBV5-1,TRBJ2-2,CASNTGTNTGELFF
TRBV29-1,TRBJ2-3,CSVEPGQLSTDTQYF
TRBV3-1,TRBJ2-3,CASSQWSGDTQYF
TRBV6-2/TRBV6-3,TRBJ2-3,CASSSPGGQKDTQYF
TRBV6-5,TRBJ2-5,CASSYSISGRYPHQETQYF
TRBV6-2/TRBV6-3,TRBJ2-2,CASSYRYPTGELFF
TRBV6-5,TRBJ1-1,CASSYSARDTEAFF
TRBV6-2/TRBV6-3,TRBJ2-4,CASRTPGQLVQYF
TRBV20-1,TRBJ2-7,CSARRTSGDYEQYF
TRBV12-3/TRBV12-4,TRBJ1-1,CASSLGDTAKAFF
TRBV28,TRBJ1-2,CASSSTGYGYTF
TRBV20-1,TRBJ1-3,CGAHQRDGSGNTIYF
TRBV3-1,TRBJ2-1,CASSQQWTSGRANEQFF
TRBV4-2,TRBJ1-2,CASSPPSSNYGYTF
TRBV18,TRBJ1-2,CASSPGMTVDGYTF
TRBV29-1,TRBJ2-5,CSVKPSGETQYF
TRBV7-3,TRBJ2-5,CASSLTGGRVETQYF
TRBV6-2/TRBV6-3,TRBJ2-2,CASSEIRVTTGELFF